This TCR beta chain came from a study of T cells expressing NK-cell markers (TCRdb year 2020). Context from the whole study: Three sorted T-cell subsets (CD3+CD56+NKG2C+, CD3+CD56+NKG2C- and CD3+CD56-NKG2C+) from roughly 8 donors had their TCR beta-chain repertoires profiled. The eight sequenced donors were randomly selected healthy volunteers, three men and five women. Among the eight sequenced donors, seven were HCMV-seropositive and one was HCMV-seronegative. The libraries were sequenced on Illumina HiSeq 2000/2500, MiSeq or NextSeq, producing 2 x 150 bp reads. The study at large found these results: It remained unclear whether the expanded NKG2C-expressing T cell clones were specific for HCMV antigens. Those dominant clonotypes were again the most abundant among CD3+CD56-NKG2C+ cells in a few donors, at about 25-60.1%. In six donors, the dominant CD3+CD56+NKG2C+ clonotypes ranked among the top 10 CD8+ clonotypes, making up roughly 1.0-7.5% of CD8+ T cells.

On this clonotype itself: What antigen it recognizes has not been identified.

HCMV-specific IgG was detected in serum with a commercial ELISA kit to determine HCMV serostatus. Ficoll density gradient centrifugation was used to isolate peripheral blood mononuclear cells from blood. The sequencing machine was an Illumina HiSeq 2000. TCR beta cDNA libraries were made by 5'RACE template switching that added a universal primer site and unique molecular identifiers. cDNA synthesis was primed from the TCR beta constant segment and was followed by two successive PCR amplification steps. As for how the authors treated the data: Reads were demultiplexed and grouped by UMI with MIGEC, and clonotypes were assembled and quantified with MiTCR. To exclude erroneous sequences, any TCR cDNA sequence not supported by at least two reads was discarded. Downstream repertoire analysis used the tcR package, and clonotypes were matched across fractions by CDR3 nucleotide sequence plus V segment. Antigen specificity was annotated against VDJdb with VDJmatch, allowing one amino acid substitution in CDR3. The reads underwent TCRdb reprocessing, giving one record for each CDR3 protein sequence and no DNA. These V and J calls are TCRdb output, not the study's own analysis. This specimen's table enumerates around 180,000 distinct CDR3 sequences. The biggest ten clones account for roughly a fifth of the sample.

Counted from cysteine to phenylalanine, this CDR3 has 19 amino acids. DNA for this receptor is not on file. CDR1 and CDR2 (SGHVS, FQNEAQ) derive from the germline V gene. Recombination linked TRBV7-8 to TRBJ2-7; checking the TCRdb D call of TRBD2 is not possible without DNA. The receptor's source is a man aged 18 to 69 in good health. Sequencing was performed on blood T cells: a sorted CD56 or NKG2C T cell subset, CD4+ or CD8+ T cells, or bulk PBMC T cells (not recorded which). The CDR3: CASSLAAGGTYYLGYEQYF.